The next 20 T cell receptor beta chains were all read from a single sample in a study of blood T cells in healthy people across ages (dated by TCRdb to 2015 to 2017). Library construction relied on 5' RACE. The reads were generated on an Illumina HiSeq 2500. A second about 7 to 11 cycle PCR used a sample-barcoded 5' primer and a J-beta primer mix. TCRdb reran the public reads through fastp at Q25 and MiXCR, keeping productive beta chains. CDR3 protein sequences are deduplicated, and each keeps its most common genes and DNA. This sample gives about a million distinct CDR3 sequences in total; about two fifths of them show up just once. The ten most abundant clones make up less than 15% of the sample. The sequenced sample consisted of blood. The receptor set was obtained from a man between 18 and 35 years old in good health.

The chain recombines TRBV11-2 with TRBJ2-1; either TRBD1 or TRBD2 may fit D (7 bases each). The germline V gene encodes CDR1 SGHAT and CDR2 FQNNGV. Trimming shortened V by 5 bases and J by 9 bases, and 17 bases separated the two germline ends. The CDR3 runs to 14 residues. The CDR3 DNA reads as TGTGCCAGCAGCCGACGCAGGGGGGGAGGTGAGCAGTTCTTC. Translated: CASSRRRGGGEQFF.

The V and J genes are TRBV20-1 and TRBJ2-5; the match to TRBD2 covers 8 bases. The V gene's germline CDR1 is DFQATT and CDR2 SNEGSKA (reference sequence). The V gene end was trimmed by 2 bases and the J gene end by 5 bases; junction bases not matched to a gene: 7. The CDR3 has 14 amino acids. The CDR3: CSARLAGLRETQYF. Written as DNA, the CDR3 is TGCAGTGCTAGACTAGCGGGCCTCAGGGAGACCCAGTACTTC.

The V call is TRBV6-1, the J call TRBJ2-1, with TRBD2 matching over 11 bases. The CDR3 has 15 residues. The junction had 8 bases not matched to a gene; V was cut back by 6 bases and J by 7 bases. Germline CDR1 is MNHNS and CDR2 is SASEGT. The CDR3: CASSPPSGGMNEQFF. DNA of the CDR3: TGTGCCAGCAGCCCACCTAGCGGGGGGATGAATGAGCAGTTCTTC.

In this sample, this clonotype turned up once. The gene calls are TRBV30 and TRBJ2-3, with TRBD1 matching 7 bases. The CDR3 consists of 15 residues. CDR1 and CDR2 (germline): GTSNPN, SVGIG (reference sequence). The V gene end was trimmed by 2 bases and the J gene end by 2 bases; junction bases not matched to a gene: 7. CDR3 in DNA: TGTGCCTGGAGTACACAGGGGACCACCACAGATACGCAGTATTTT. Its protein is CAWSTQGTTTDTQYF.

Only a few counts were recorded for this clonotype. The chain employs TRBV20-1 and TRBJ1-1; 8 bases are shared with TRBD1. J was trimmed by 6 bases and V by 3 bases; bases with no gene match: 6. The CDR3 consists of 13 residues. The germline CDR1 and CDR2 sequences are DFQATT and SNEGSKA (reference sequence). The CDR3 DNA sequence: TGCAGTGCTAGCCTTCCAGGGGGCCCTGAAGCTTTCTTT. As protein: CSASLPGGPEAFF.

The rearrangement joins TRBV27 to TRBJ1-2, with D uncertain. The germline gives CDR1 MNHEY, CDR2 SMNVEV (reference sequence). V shed 3 bases and J shed 0 bases, with 8 bases lying between them. This CDR3 is 14 amino acids long. In DNA, the CDR3 is TGTGCCAGCAGTTTTAGCGCGCCTAACTATGGCTACACCTTC. This gives the protein CASSFSAPNYGYTF.

Note on this clonotype: Possible read error: a much larger clone is one base away. The chain couples TRBV6-5 to TRBJ2-1; D ambiguous. Trimming removed 4 bases at V and 8 bases at J, with 9 bases between. The germline CDR1 and CDR2 sequences are MNHEY and SVGAGI. CDR3 size: 12 residues. CDR3 loop: CASSSLYDEQFF. DNA for the CDR3: TGTGCCAGCAGTTCACTTTACGATGAGCAGTTCTTC.

This clonotype was seen once. Given a much more abundant clone one base away, this may be a read error. This sequence joins TRBV20-1 and TRBJ2-5, with TRBD1 as a possible D gene (5 bases). The DNA end lines up better with TRBJ2-7; the J call may be wrong. This CDR3 spans 15 amino acids. CDR1 is DFQATT and CDR2 is SNEGSKA in the germline V gene (reference sequence). The CDR3 here is CSARDPQGKYSEQYF. CDR3 nucleotide sequence: TGCAGTGCTAGAGATCCTCAGGGAAAATACTCCGAGCAGTACTTC.

The chain uses TRBV7-8 and TRBJ2-1; possibly TRBD2 for D (6 bases). Germline V CDR1 and CDR2: SGHVS, FQNEAQ. The ends were cut back, 2 bases at V and 4 bases at J, with 12 bases in the middle. This CDR3 is 15 amino acids long. CDR3 amino acids: CASSLRRGRYNEQFF. In DNA, the CDR3 is TGTGCCAGCAGCTTACGGCGGGGCCGTTACAATGAGCAGTTCTTC.

This clonotype showed up just a few times. The chain combines TRBV29-1 with TRBJ2-1, with D uncertain. The V gene's germline CDR1 is SQVTM and CDR2 ANQGSEA. The CDR3 has 14 residues. V was pared by 4 bases and J by 0 bases, with 10 bases between. The CDR3 sequence is CSVGSGSSYNEQFF. CDR3 nucleotide sequence: TGCAGCGTTGGATCGGGTAGCTCCTACAATGAGCAGTTCTTC.

The genes are TRBV6-5 and TRBJ1-3; D unclear. The CDR3 loop spans 14 amino acids. Germline V CDR1 and CDR2: MNHEY, SVGAGI. V was cut by 4 bases and J by 0 bases, with 7 bases left in between. This CDR3 is CASSFSRSGNTIYF. For the CDR3, the DNA is TGTGCCAGCAGTTTCAGCCGCTCTGGAAACACCATATATTTT.

The chain combines TRBV20-1 with TRBJ1-2, with a tentative D call TRBD1 (6 bases). The CDR3 has 15 residues. V gave up 1 base and J gave up 3 bases, with 15 bases separating them. Germline lookup yields CDR1 DFQATT and CDR2 SNEGSKA (reference sequence). As DNA, the CDR3 is TGCAGTGCTAGAGGCCAGGGACAAGGGGACTATGGCTACACCTTC. Translation gives CSARGQGQGDYGYTF.

The rearrangement links TRBV12-3 or TRBV12-4 to TRBJ2-5, with 9 positions matching TRBD1. Unmatched junction bases numbered 15, after V lost 8 bases and J lost 5 bases. This CDR3 spans 16 amino acids. The CDR3 nucleotides read TGTGCCAGCTCCTCCCGGGACAGGGCCTTCCACGAGACCCAGTACTTC. This encodes CASSSRDRAFHETQYF.

V is TRBV7-9 and J is TRBJ1-2; TRBD1 agrees at 7 bases. V was pared by 5 bases and J by 4 bases, with 7 bases of the junction left unmatched. The CDR3 is 14 residues long. Germline CDR1 SEHNR, CDR2 FQNEAQ (reference sequence). This CDR3 is CASSNRGGLYGYTF. The CDR3 nucleotides read TGTGCCAGCAGCAACAGGGGAGGACTCTATGGCTACACCTTC.

This clonotype came up a few times. CDR3 residues: CASSPLRGAIRGYTF. CDR3 nucleotide sequence: TGTGCCAGCAGCCCACTGAGGGGGGCGATTCGTGGCTACACCTTC. J is TRBJ1-2 and V is TRBV11-2; D is possibly TRBD1 (6 bases). The germline CDR1 and CDR2 sequences are SGHAT and FQNNGV. There are 15 residues in the CDR3. V was cut by 5 bases and J by 7 bases, with 20 bases left in between.

The chain couples TRBV27 to TRBJ2-5; D possibly corresponds to TRBD1 (6 bases). The CDR3 runs 16 residues. The V gene's germline CDR1 is MNHEY and CDR2 SMNVEV (reference sequence). The V end was cut by 5 bases, the J end by 2 bases, with 18 bases between. The CDR3 bases are TGTGCCAGCAGTGCCCGGATGGGGACACCACAAGAGACCCAGTACTTC. Its translation: CASSARMGTPQETQYF.

This chain joins TRBV11-2 and TRBJ2-3, with TRBD2 as a possible D gene (5 bases). The germline V gene has CDR1 SGHAT and CDR2 FQNNGV. V dropped 5 bases and J dropped 1 base, with 13 bases sitting between them. This CDR3 has 15 amino acids. The CDR3 loop reads CASSGVVEGTDTQYF. The CDR3 DNA sequence: TGTGCCAGCAGCGGGGTAGTGGAGGGCACAGATACGCAGTATTTT.

This clonotype was counted a few times. This sequence joins TRBV21-1 and TRBJ1-1. TRBV21-1 is shown as a pseudogene. The CDR3 contains 16 residues. The CDR3 spells CASSKGFFEKNTEAFF. CDR3 nucleotide sequence: TGTGCCAGCAGCAAAGGCTTCTTTGAGAAGAACACTGAAGCTTTCTTT.

The J gene is TRBJ1-4, the V gene TRBV28; D gene ambiguous. CDR3 size: 15 residues. Trimming took off 5 bases at V and 0 bases at J, with 10 bases between the two ends. Germline V gives CDR1 MDHEN, CDR2 SYDVKM. The CDR3 bases are TGTGCCAGCAGTATCGGCGGGGCAACTAATGAAAAACTGTTTTTT. It specifies CASSIGGATNEKLFF. The full variable domain, in which reference TRBV28 and TRBJ1-4 provide the parts outside the CDR3, is DVKVTQSSRYLVKRTGEKVFLECVQDMDHENMFWYRQDPGLGLRLIYFSYDVKMKEKGDIPEGYSVSREKKERFSLILESASTNQTSMYLCASSIGGATNEKLFFGSGTQLSVL.

J is TRBJ1-1 and V is TRBV7-3; TRBD1 is a possible D gene (6 bases). The CDR3 has 15 amino acids. Germline lookup yields CDR1 SGHTA and CDR2 FQGTGA. Trimming removed 0 bases from V and 5 bases from J, with 13 bases in between. The CDR3 DNA sequence: TGTGCCAGCAGCTTAACTTCGGGGGCGCGTACTGAAGCTTTCTTT. Its translation is CASSLTSGARTEAFF.